Listed below are T cell receptor beta chains from one sample, sequenced in a study of T cell responses to AZD1222 COVID-19 vaccine. The table came from immunoSEQ multiplex PCR; TCRdb's copy has only in-frame clones and leaves some out. This sample yields about 130,000 clones, of which approximately 90% are seen a single time; 1.9% belongs to the top ten. The source was peripheral blood, collected on day 0 of AZD1222 vaccination. The origin of the receptors is an adult in good health. Each CDR3 is given with its conserved first and last residue.

V | CDR3
TRBV19 | CASSLGGGNNQPQHF
TRBV2 | CASSGERSGANVLTF
TRBV10-3 | CATTPLQGSSYEQYF
TRBV5-1 | CASSLGGPEQYF
TRBV18 | CASSLQGYNEQFF
TRBV6-4 | CASSAPLGQGSLHTGELFF
TRBV18 | CASSRRTGDYNSPLHF
TRBV12-5 | CASGLVSVHGYTF
TRBV7-8 | CASSLEMGGTGRSYEQYF
TRBV6-5 | CASSYSRTGGEKLFF
TRBV27 | CASSYRARQGDEQYF
TRBV4-3 | CASSQDHRATNEKLFF
TRBV7-2 | CASTDEGITGELFF
TRBV18 | CASSRTRSSYNEQFF
TRBV2 | CASSAEGDGFYGYTF
TRBV7-9 | CASSFGGASDTQYF
TRBV7-9 | CASSFRQGGYEQYF
TRBV5-6 | CASSFLGLDAGELFF
TRBV4-2 | CASSRPGLGETQYF
TRBV19 | CASSLEQGAGYEKLFF
TRBV7-2 | CASSWTAGAISYEQYF
TRBV19 | CASSRTGSELNTEAFF
TRBV7-2 | CASSRYRDTEAFF